This paragraph reports one T cell receptor beta chain. This record belongs to a study of blood T cell repertoires in COVID-19. Study background: COVID-19 samples, acute and convalescent, were from the United States, Italy and Spain.

Germline V gene sequence: CDR1 MGHRA, CDR2 YSYEKL. V was pared by 4 bases and J by 7 bases, with 14 bases between. The CDR3 contains 15 residues. In the authors' methods: Estimation of nucleated cell counts was performed using reference gene primer amplification. Clones were sequenced by immunoSEQ multiplex PCR, and TCRdb holds only the in-frame ones, with some missing. For V, J and clone size, that table is used; D and trimming come from the DNA. Altogether over 130,000 clones are present, 80% to 90% being singletons, with the ten largest covering 8% to 11%. The specimen sequenced was peripheral blood. The receptor's source is a man aged 60-69 years with active or convalescent COVID-19. The chain joins TRBV4-1 to TRBJ1-6, with D tentatively TRBD1 (6 bases). CDR3 nucleotide sequence: TGCGCCAGCAGCCCCACCCAGGGGTTCAATTCACCCCTCCACTTT. Amino acids: CASSPTQGFNSPLHF.